The 21 T cell receptor beta chains in this list originate from one sample, sequenced in a study of T cells in Graves' hyperthyroidism and ophthalmopathy. TCR beta CDR3 regions were amplified from RNA. First-round RT-PCR with HTBI primers amplified the TCR CDR3 region. TCRdb analysed the multiplex PCR reads with MiXCR anew, one entry per CDR3 protein. Here the sample spans approximately 600,000 distinct CDR3 sequences, roughly 14% being singletons. Sequenced: blood. The receptor source for this set is a woman in her forties with Graves' ophthalmopathy.

This clonotype has ten or more counts. The chain joins TRBV11-2 to TRBJ2-2; D gene uncertain. This CDR3 comprises 15 residues. The germline CDR1 and CDR2 sequences are SGHAT and FQNNGV. Trimming took off 7 bases at V and 2 bases at J, with 14 bases between the two ends. In DNA, the CDR3 is TGTGCCAGCACCCGGCCAGGTGGAAACACCGGGGAGCTGTTTTTT. Encoded protein: CASTRPGGNTGELFF.

This rearrangement joins TRBV7-2 to TRBJ2-5; TRBD2 matches at 10 bases. With V trimmed by 5 bases and J by 9 bases, 6 bases remained unmatched. The CDR3 runs 13 residues. The V gene's germline CDR1 is SGHTA and CDR2 FQGNSA. CDR3 sequence (DNA): TGTGCCAGCAGCAGGACTAGCGGCCTGGCCCAGTACTTC. Residues: CASSRTSGLAQYF.

A note on this clonotype: With a much larger clone just one base away, this may be a read error. This rearrangement joins TRBV28 to TRBJ1-1; TRBD1 is a possible D gene (5 bases). CDR3 size: 15 residues. Trimming took off 2 bases at V and 0 bases at J, with 10 bases between the two ends. Germline lookup yields CDR1 MDHEN and CDR2 SYDVKM. The DNA of the CDR3 is TGTGCCAGCAGTTTAGGGACCTTCATGAACACTGAAGCTTTCTTT. Translating gives CASSLGTFMNTEAFF.

J is TRBJ2-4 and V is TRBV7-8; D gene uncertain. The CDR3 extends over 17 amino acids. Germline CDR1 is SGHVS and CDR2 is FQNEAQ. The V gene lost 4 bases and the J gene lost 0 bases, with 16 bases spanning the gap. The DNA for the CDR3 is TGTGCCAGCAGCTCAACTCGGAAAGGGCTAGCCAAAAACATTCAGTACTTC. Its translation is CASSSTRKGLAKNIQYF. Using reference TRBV7-8 and TRBJ2-4 for the parts outside the CDR3, the full variable domain is GAGVSQSPRYKVAKRGQDVALRCDPISGHVSLFWYQQALGQGPEFLTYFQNEAQLDKSGLPSDRFFAERPEGSVSTLKIQRTQQEDSAVYLCASSSTRKGLAKNIQYFGAGTRLSVL.

In this sample, this clonotype turned up a few times. This rearrangement joins TRBV4-2 to TRBJ2-2; possible D gene TRBD2, 5 bases. CDR1 is LGHNA, CDR2 YNFKEQ, per germline. Trimming left V 3 bases short and J 3 bases short, with 11 bases between. This CDR3 has 15 residues. The CDR3 protein is CASSQQAADTGELFF. The CDR3 coding sequence is TGTGCCAGCAGCCAGCAAGCGGCGGACACCGGGGAGCTGTTTTTT.

This clonotype occurred many times. The chain has TRBV25-1 and TRBJ2-5, with D perhaps being TRBD1 or TRBD2 (5 bases each). Deletions cut 3 bases from V and 5 bases from J, with 25 bases between. Germline values: CDR1 MGHDK, CDR2 SYGVNS. The CDR3 totals 18 residues. The CDR3 is CASSDSRCREQETETQYF. In DNA form, the CDR3 reads TGTGCCAGCAGTGATTCCCGTTGCCGGGAACAGGAGACGGAGACCCAGTACTTC.

The chain has TRBV5-1 and TRBJ2-7, with D possibly TRBD2 on 6 matching bases. The germline V gene has CDR1 SGHRS and CDR2 YFSETQ. V dropped 5 bases and J dropped 6 bases, with 12 bases sitting between them. The CDR3 is 12 amino acids. The CDR3: CASRAPGGEQYF. The CDR3 DNA sequence: TGCGCCAGCAGGGCCCCCGGGGGCGAGCAGTACTTC.

This clonotype was seen repeatedly, ten times or more. The genes are TRBV19 and TRBJ1-3; D unresolved. CDR1 LNHDA and CDR2 SQIVND come from the germline V gene (reference sequence). V lost 8 bases and J lost 3, with 14 bases in between. This CDR3 is 14 amino acids long. The CDR3 loop is CASSTLPLGNTIYF. In nucleotides, the CDR3 is TGTGCCAGTTCTACCCTGCCCCTTGGAAACACCATATATTTT.

This clonotype was observed at least ten times. The chain carries TRBV4-3 and TRBJ1-1; 7 positions match TRBD1. The CDR3 length is 13 residues. V shed 3 bases, J shed 11 bases, and the junction held 9 bases outside the gene matches. Germline V gives CDR1 LGHNA, CDR2 YSLEER. CDR3 amino acids: CASSHGDSQEAFF. In DNA, the CDR3 is TGCGCCAGCAGCCACGGGGACAGCCAAGAGGCTTTCTTT.

This clonotype was observed at least ten times. V and J are TRBV6-5 and TRBJ1-1; D call uncertain. V gave up 2 bases and J gave up 11 bases, with 9 bases separating them. The CDR3 has 11 amino acids. In germline, CDR1 is MNHEY, CDR2 SVGAGI. CDR3 amino acids: CASSYQNSAFF. CDR3 DNA: TGTGCCAGCAGTTACCAGAATTCCGCTTTCTTT.

This clonotype was observed many times. The J gene is TRBJ1-1, the V gene TRBV2; possibly TRBD1 for D (6 bases). The germline V gene encodes CDR1 SNHLY and CDR2 FYNNEI. The ends were cut back, 6 bases at V and 6 bases at J, with 17 bases in the middle. The CDR3 consists of 14 residues. The CDR3 DNA reads as TGTGCCAGCAGCGGGGGCCCCATAGGGGCTGAAGCTTTCTTT. This gives the protein CASSGGPIGAEAFF. The full variable domain, with the rest looked up from reference TRBV2 and TRBJ1-1, is EPEVTQTPSHQVTQMGQEVILRCVPISNHLYFYWYRQILGQKVEFLVSFYNNEISEKSEIFDDQFSVERPDGSNFTLKIRSTKLEDSAMYFCASSGGPIGAEAFFGQGTRLTVV.

Here the CDR3 DNA reads TGTGCCAGCAGTTTAACTATACAGAGCTCTGGAAACACCATATATTTT. Protein: CASSLTIQSSGNTIYF. The chain joins TRBV12-3 or TRBV12-4 to TRBJ1-3; D remains unclear. This CDR3 has 16 residues. Trimming stripped 2 bases from V and 0 bases from J, with 11 bases between.

In its sample, this clonotype was seen many times. This chain connects TRBV20-1 to TRBJ2-7; 7 positions agree with TRBD1. Unmatched junction bases numbered 3, after V lost 5 bases and J lost 2 bases. Germline V lookup: CDR1 DFQATT, CDR2 SNEGSKA (reference sequence). This CDR3 has 12 amino acids. Written as DNA, the CDR3 is TGCAGTGCTTGGGGACAGCCCTACGAGCAGTACTTC. This encodes CSAWGQPYEQYF.

This clonotype has ten or more counts. This chain joins TRBV6-7 and TRBJ2-6; D gene unclear. TRBV6-7 is an ORF; its function is uncertain. The CDR3 extends over 17 amino acids. Trimming cost V 0 bases and J 0 bases, with 9 bases left between them. DNA for the CDR3: TGTGCCAGCAGTTACTCGACACGGACCTCTGGGGCCAACGTCCTGACTTTC. This codes for CASSYSTRTSGANVLTF.

This clonotype was recorded at least ten times. The chain is built from TRBV12-3 or TRBV12-4 and TRBJ1-3; D remains unclear. V lost 5 bases and J 15 bases, leaving 17 bases between the germline ends. This CDR3 contains 12 residues. The CDR3 sequence is CASSLQGIAAYF. CDR3 DNA: TGTGCCAGCAGTCTCCAAGGGATTGCCGCATATTTT.

The genes are TRBV2 and TRBJ2-7; TRBD2 aligns across 8 bases. From germline, CDR1 is SNHLY and CDR2 FYNNEI. The CDR3 totals 15 residues. V dropped 3 bases and J dropped 2; count of bases not matched to a gene: 6. CDR3 DNA sequence: TGTGCCAGCAGTGAGGGAACTAGCGGTACCTACGAGCAGTACTTC. Its translation: CASSEGTSGTYEQYF.

This clonotype has a count of ten or more. The chain couples TRBV5-6 to TRBJ1-2, with 12 bases that match TRBD1. Germline lookup yields CDR1 SGHDT and CDR2 YYEEEE. This CDR3 region has 19 residues. J lost 3 bases, V lost 3 bases, and 15 bases had no gene match. Here the CDR3 DNA reads TGTGCCAGCAGCTCCGTAAACTTCCGGGACAGGGGGCTCGACTATGGCTACACCTTC. This codes for CASSSVNFRDRGLDYGYTF.

On this clonotype itself: Germline is not matched at one junction end, which may reflect a read error. The rearrangement links TRBV20-1 to TRBJ2-5; no definite D call. Germline V gives CDR1 DFQATT, CDR2 SNEGSKA (reference sequence). This CDR3 has 14 amino acids. The chain's CDR3 is CSARLGDNQEAQYF. The CDR3 coding sequence is TGCAGTGCTCGATTGGGCGATAACCAAGAGGCCCAGTACTTC.

This clonotype was counted at least ten times. The chain employs TRBV2 and TRBJ1-2; D not certain. CDR3 length: 11 residues. V was clipped by 7 bases and J by 2 bases, with 5 bases between them. Germline V gene data show CDR1 as SNHLY and CDR2 as FYNNEI. Here the CDR3 reads CASTQNYGYTF. CDR3 DNA: TGTGCCAGCACACAGAACTATGGCTACACCTTC.

This clonotype has just a few counts. V gene TRBV2 combines with J gene TRBJ2-2; D is uncertain. V dropped 4 bases and J dropped 4 bases, with 16 bases sitting between them. This CDR3 is built from 16 residues. Per germline, CDR1 SNHLY and CDR2 FYNNEI. CDR3 coding DNA: TGTGCCAGCAGTGTTTCTCGGGCGCACCCCACCGGGGAGCTGTTTTTT. It codes for CASSVSRAHPTGELFF.

At least ten counts were recorded for this clonotype. This chain connects TRBV20-1 to TRBJ2-2, with a tentative D call TRBD1 (5 bases). The CDR3 length is 13 residues. CDR1 DFQATT and CDR2 SNEGSKA come from the germline V gene (reference sequence). V lost 6 bases to trimming and J lost 5 bases, with 13 bases between them. As DNA, the CDR3 is TGCAGTGCCACGACAGTACCTACCGGGGAGCTGTTTTTT. This gives the protein CSATTVPTGELFF.